This entry lists 21 T cell receptor beta chains sequenced from one sample in a study of T-cell reconstitution after alpha-beta-depleted transplantation in children (dated by TCRdb to the mid-2010s). Taken with the paper, the label for treatment or condition translates to: allogeneic hematopoietic cell transplantation with graft depleted of TCRalphabeta T cells and CD19 B cells. The library was produced with PCR. TCRdb records Illumina HiSeq 2500 as the sequencer. To normalize quantification of the TCRbeta repertoire, the TCR libraries were built with molecular barcoding that relied on unique molecular identifiers. Starting from the raw public reads, TCRdb applied fastp trimming at Q25, assembled clones with MiXCR and retained in-frame beta chains. Every distinct CDR3 protein forms one entry, paired with its most common genes and DNA. In this sample the table shows some 450,000 distinct CDR3 sequences, 43% of which occur a single time. The ten biggest clones cover under 35% of the sample.

The specimen was PBMCs, collected before TCRalphabeta/CD19-depleted stem cell transplant. The receptor set was obtained from a girl aged 2 to 9 with aplastic anemia, due to receive a stem cell transplant.

The chain couples TRBV20-1 to TRBJ1-1; D remains unclear. The CDR3 consists of 14 residues. CDR1 DFQATT and CDR2 SNEGSKA come from the germline V gene (reference sequence). V lost 0 bases to trimming and J lost 4 bases, with 12 bases between them. The chain's CDR3 is CSAREIGSGTEAFF. CDR3 nucleotide sequence: TGCAGTGCTAGAGAAATCGGGTCCGGCACTGAAGCTTTCTTT.

This clonotype has a handful of counts. The J gene is TRBJ2-7, the V gene TRBV7-2; D might be TRBD1 or TRBD2, each matching 5 bases. CDR1 and CDR2 from the germline V gene are SGHTA and FQGNSA. Trimming cost V 2 bases and J 5 bases, with 19 bases left between them. This CDR3 has 16 amino acids. In DNA, the CDR3 is TGTGCCAGCAGCTTAAGGGCCTCCGGGACCCATCACGAGCAGTACTTC. This encodes CASSLRASGTHHEQYF.

CDR3 region: CASSGAGTSGDEQFF. As DNA, the CDR3 is TGTGCCAGCAGCGGCGCCGGGACTAGCGGCGATGAGCAGTTCTTC. The chain has TRBV11-2 and TRBJ2-1; 11 nucleotides agree with TRBD2. The trim removed 5 bases at V and 8 bases at J, leaving 8 bases unmatched. The germline V gene encodes CDR1 SGHAT and CDR2 FQNNGV. The CDR3 loop spans 15 amino acids.

This clonotype has more than one count but fewer than ten. This chain links TRBV10-3 with TRBJ1-1; no clear D gene. The CDR3 runs to 13 residues. Germline CDR1 and CDR2: ENHRY and SYGVKD. V lost 10 bases and J 6 bases, leaving 18 bases between the germline ends. This chain's CDR3 is CANGPGVGAEAFF. CDR3 nucleotides: TGTGCCAACGGACCCGGAGTAGGCGCTGAAGCTTTCTTT.

The chain is built from TRBV7-3 and TRBJ2-7; 9 nucleotides line up with TRBD1. This CDR3 region has 15 residues. V was clipped by 5 bases and J by 0 bases; unmatched bases: 5. CDR1 and CDR2 (germline): SGHTA, FQGTGA. The CDR3 loop is CASSLDRGDSYEQYF. The CDR3 DNA sequence: TGTGCCAGCAGCCTTGACAGGGGGGACTCCTACGAGCAGTACTTC. Full variable domain (outside the CDR3, taken from reference TRBV7-3 and TRBJ2-7): GAGVSQTPSNKVTEKGKYVELRCDPISGHTALYWYRQSLGQGPEFLIYFQGTGAADDSGLPNDRFFAVRPEGSVSTLKIQRTERGDSAVYLCASSLDRGDSYEQYFGPGTRLTVT.

The chain links TRBV28 to TRBJ2-7; 11 nucleotides line up with TRBD1. The CDR3 loop spans 15 amino acids. Germline trimming cut 6 bases from V and 2 bases from J; bases unmatched to any gene: 6. The germline V gene encodes CDR1 MDHEN and CDR2 SYDVKM. This CDR3 is CASSERDRGTYEQYF. The CDR3 bases are TGTGCCAGCAGCGAGCGGGACAGGGGGACCTACGAGCAGTACTTC.

This clonotype was observed many times. The V call is TRBV12-3 or TRBV12-4, the J call TRBJ2-5; no clear D. The CDR3 totals 14 residues. The germline V and J ends were trimmed by 1 base and 4 bases, with 10 bases remaining between them. The CDR3 loop is CASSLVWGGETQYF. CDR3 DNA: TGTGCCAGCAGTTTAGTTTGGGGTGGAGAGACCCAGTACTTC.

The chain joins TRBV6-2 or TRBV6-3 to TRBJ2-2; 11 bases fit TRBD2. The V segment lost 8 bases and the J segment 3 bases; nucleotides outside the gene matches: 14. Germline CDR1 and CDR2: MNHEY and SVGEGT. The CDR3 is 18 amino acids. This chain's CDR3 is CASRGIQTSGSYTGELFF. CDR3 DNA sequence: TGTGCCAGCCGTGGGATCCAAACTAGCGGGAGCTACACCGGGGAGCTGTTTTTT.

This clonotype was observed a handful of times. The rearrangement joins TRBV6-6 to TRBJ2-5; no firm D call. The CDR3 extends over 13 amino acids. Germline values: CDR1 MNHNY, CDR2 SVGAGI (reference sequence). Trimming left V 3 bases short and J 2 bases short, with 7 bases between. The CDR3 sequence is CASSYSTQETQYF. The CDR3 nucleotides read TGTGCCAGCAGTTATAGCACACAAGAGACCCAGTACTTC.

In its sample, this clonotype was seen once. V and J are TRBV10-3 and TRBJ1-1; a possible D gene is TRBD1 (5 bases). The ends were cut back, 1 base at V and 1 base at J, with 7 bases in the middle. Germline V gene lookup returns CDR1 ENHRY and CDR2 SYGVKD. The CDR3 loop spans 14 amino acids. CDR3 residues: CAISELQGNTEAFF. CDR3 DNA sequence: TGTGCCATCAGTGAGTTGCAGGGGAACACTGAAGCTTTCTTT.

This clonotype has ten or more counts. The V and J genes are TRBV11-3 and TRBJ2-7; 15 nucleotides match TRBD2. V trimming: 4 bases; J trimming: 0 bases; junction bases outside the gene matches: 16. The CDR3 contains 21 residues. Germline V gene sequence: CDR1 SGHNT, CDR2 YENEEA. CDR3 nucleotides: TGTGCCAGCAGCTCCCCGGGCGGACTAGCGGGAGGGCGGAGGAGCTCCTACGAGCAGTACTTC. Encoded protein: CASSSPGGLAGGRRSSYEQYF. Combining the CDR3 with reference TRBV11-3 and TRBJ2-7 gives the whole variable domain EAGVVQSPRYKIIEKKQPVAFWCNPISGHNTLYWYLQNLGQGPELLIRYENEEAVDDSQLPKDRFSAERLKGVDSTLKIQPAELGDSAVYLCASSSPGGLAGGRRSSYEQYFGPGTRLTVT.

V gene TRBV4-1 combines with J gene TRBJ1-1; tentatively, D is TRBD1 (6 bases). Germline assignment: CDR1 MGHRA and CDR2 YSYEKL. This CDR3 contains 13 residues. V lost 2 bases and J 4 bases, leaving 8 bases between the germline ends. CDR3 region: CASSQNRVTEAFF. The CDR3 DNA follows: TGCGCCAGCAGCCAAAACAGGGTCACTGAAGCTTTCTTT.

The genes are TRBV20-1 and TRBJ2-7; TRBD2 might be the D (5 bases). The germline V and J ends were trimmed by 3 bases and 3 bases, with 12 bases remaining between them. Germline V gene data show CDR1 as DFQATT and CDR2 as SNEGSKA (reference sequence). The CDR3 runs to 13 residues. CDR3 DNA sequence: TGCAGTGCTAGCCGGGGAGCGCGCTACGAGCAGTACTTC. It yields the protein CSASRGARYEQYF.

The chain has TRBV29-1 and TRBJ2-7; unclear D gene. The CDR3 runs 12 residues. Germline loops: CDR1 SQVTM, CDR2 ANQGSEA. V lost 6 bases and J lost 2, with 11 bases in between. CDR3 in DNA: TGCAGCGTGCTATCAATGACCTACGAGCAGTACTTC. It is translated as CSVLSMTYEQYF.

This clonotype has ten or more counts. The J gene is TRBJ1-3, the V gene TRBV7-9; the D is unclear. V lost 1 base and J 9 bases, leaving 16 bases between the germline ends. CDR3 length equals 15 residues. CDR1 SEHNR and CDR2 FQNEAQ come from the germline V gene (reference sequence). CDR3 in amino acids: CASSLEFGGGSTIYF. The CDR3 DNA reads TGTGCCAGCAGCTTAGAATTCGGTGGAGGGAGCACCATATATTTT.

This clonotype was counted between two and nine times. The J gene is TRBJ2-3, the V gene TRBV20-1; possible D gene TRBD2, 6 bases. This CDR3 has 15 amino acids. Trimming pared 3 bases from V and 6 bases from J, leaving 19 bases between. In germline, CDR1 is DFQATT, CDR2 SNEGSKA (reference sequence). CDR3 bases: TGCAGTGCTAGTCTCGGGAGTCAGGTTGGGGATACGCAGTATTTT. Protein product: CSASLGSQVGDTQYF.

J is TRBJ2-1 and V is TRBV5-1; 8 bases line up with TRBD2. The CDR3 loop spans 16 amino acids. The ends lost 1 base at V and 4 bases at J; junction bases unmatched: 7. The germline CDR1 and CDR2 sequences are SGHRS and YFSETQ. The CDR3 nucleotides are TGCGCCAGCAGCTTGACGGGACTAGAGTCTTACAATGAGCAGTTCTTC. Residues: CASSLTGLESYNEQFF.

This clonotype was detected only a few times. The CDR3 spells CASSQDYLSLAYNEQFF. The CDR3 bases are TGTGCCAGCAGCCAAGATTACTTATCACTCGCCTACAATGAGCAGTTCTTC. The chain uses TRBV4-2 and TRBJ2-1; no clear D gene. The V and J ends lost 0 bases and 2 bases respectively, with 14 bases between them. This CDR3 is built from 17 residues. Germline CDR1 and CDR2: LGHNA and YNFKEQ.

This chain uses TRBV6-5 with TRBJ1-4, with D perhaps matching TRBD1 (5 bases). The length of the CDR3 is 14 residues. From germline, CDR1 is MNHEY and CDR2 SVGAGI. The V end was cut by 1 base, the J end by 7 bases, with 10 bases between. CDR3 nucleotide sequence: TGTGCCAGCAGTTACTTTCAGGGAGGTGAAAAACTGTTTTTT. Its protein is CASSYFQGGEKLFF.

This clonotype was seen a handful of times. The J gene is TRBJ2-1, the V gene TRBV29-1; 8 nucleotides line up with TRBD2. The ends lost 4 bases at V and 9 bases at J; junction bases unmatched: 11. From germline, CDR1 is SQVTM and CDR2 ANQGSEA. This CDR3 spans 14 amino acids. The CDR3 sequence is CSVGIREGRGEQFF. The DNA of the CDR3 is TGCAGCGTTGGGATCCGGGAGGGCCGGGGTGAGCAGTTCTTC.

The rearrangement uses TRBV11-2 and TRBJ2-2; the D gene could be TRBD1 or TRBD2 (5 bases each). The V end lost 2 bases, the J end lost 3 bases, and 22 bases lay between the germline ends. Germline V gene data show CDR1 as SGHAT and CDR2 as FQNNGV. The CDR3 length is 19 residues. CDR3 protein: CASSLSRLQEEFHTGELFF. In DNA, the CDR3 is TGTGCCAGCAGCTTAAGTAGGTTACAGGAGGAGTTTCACACCGGGGAGCTGTTTTTT.